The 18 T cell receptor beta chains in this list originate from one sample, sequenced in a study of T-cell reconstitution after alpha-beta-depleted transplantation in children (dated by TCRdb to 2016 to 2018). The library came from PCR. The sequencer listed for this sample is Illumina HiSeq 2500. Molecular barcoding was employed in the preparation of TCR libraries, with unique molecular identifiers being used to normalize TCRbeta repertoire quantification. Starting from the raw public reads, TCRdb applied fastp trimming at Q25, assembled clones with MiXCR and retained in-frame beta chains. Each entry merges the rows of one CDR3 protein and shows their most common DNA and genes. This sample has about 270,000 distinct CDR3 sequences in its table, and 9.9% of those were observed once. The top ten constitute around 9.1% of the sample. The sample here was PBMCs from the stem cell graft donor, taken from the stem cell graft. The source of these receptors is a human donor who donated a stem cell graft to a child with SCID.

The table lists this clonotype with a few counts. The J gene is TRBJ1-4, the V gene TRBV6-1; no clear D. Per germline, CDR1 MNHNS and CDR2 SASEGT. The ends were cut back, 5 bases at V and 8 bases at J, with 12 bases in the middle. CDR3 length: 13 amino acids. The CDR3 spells CASSPQGGEKLFF. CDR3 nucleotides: TGTGCCAGCAGTCCTCAAGGAGGGGAAAAACTGTTTTTT.

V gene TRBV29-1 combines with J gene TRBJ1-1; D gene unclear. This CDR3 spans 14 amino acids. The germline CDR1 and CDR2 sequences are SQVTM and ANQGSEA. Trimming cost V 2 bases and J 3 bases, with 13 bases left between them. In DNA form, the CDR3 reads TGCAGCGTTGAAATTCAGGCCTTTGACACTGAAGCTTTCTTT. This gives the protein CSVEIQAFDTEAFF.

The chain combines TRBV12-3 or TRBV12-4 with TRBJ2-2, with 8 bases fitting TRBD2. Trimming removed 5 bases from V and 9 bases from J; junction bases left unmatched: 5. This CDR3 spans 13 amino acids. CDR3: CASSDRGGRELFF. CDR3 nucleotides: TGTGCCAGCAGTGATCGGGGGGGCCGGGAGCTGTTTTTT.

In nucleotides, the CDR3 is TGTGCCAGCAGCTCAGGCGACAGGGAAGGACGGGAGCTGTTTTTT. Protein sequence: CASSSGDREGRELFF. This rearrangement joins TRBV5-4 to TRBJ2-2; 7 nucleotides agree with TRBD1. J lost 9 bases, V lost 3 bases, and 11 bases had no gene match. The germline CDR1 and CDR2 sequences are SGHNT and YYREEE (reference sequence). The CDR3 length is 15 residues.

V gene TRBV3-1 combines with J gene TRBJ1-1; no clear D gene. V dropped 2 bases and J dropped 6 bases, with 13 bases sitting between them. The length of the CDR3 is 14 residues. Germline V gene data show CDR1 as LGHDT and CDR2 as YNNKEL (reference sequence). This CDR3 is CASSQMVSGAEAFF. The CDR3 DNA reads TGTGCCAGCAGCCAAATGGTTTCCGGGGCTGAAGCTTTCTTT.

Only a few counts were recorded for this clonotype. The CDR3 is CASGAQNGSPLHF. CDR3 in DNA: TGTGCCAGCGGAGCACAAAACGGTTCACCCCTCCACTTT. The chain combines TRBV12-3 or TRBV12-4 with TRBJ1-6; D not certain. Trimming removed 8 bases at V and 9 bases at J, with 14 bases between. This CDR3 is 13 amino acids long.

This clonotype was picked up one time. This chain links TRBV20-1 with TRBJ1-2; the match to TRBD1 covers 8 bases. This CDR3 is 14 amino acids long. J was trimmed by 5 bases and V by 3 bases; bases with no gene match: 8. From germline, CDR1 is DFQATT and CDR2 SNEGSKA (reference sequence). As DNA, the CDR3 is TGCAGTGCTAGTTTGCCAGGGGGCTGGTATGGCTACACCTTC. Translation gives CSASLPGGWYGYTF.

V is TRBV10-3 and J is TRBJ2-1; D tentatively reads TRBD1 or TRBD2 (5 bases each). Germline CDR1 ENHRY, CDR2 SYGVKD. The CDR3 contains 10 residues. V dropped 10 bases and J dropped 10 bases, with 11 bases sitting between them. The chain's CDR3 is CATRDGEQFF. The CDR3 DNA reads TGTGCCACCCGGGACGGGGAGCAGTTCTTC.

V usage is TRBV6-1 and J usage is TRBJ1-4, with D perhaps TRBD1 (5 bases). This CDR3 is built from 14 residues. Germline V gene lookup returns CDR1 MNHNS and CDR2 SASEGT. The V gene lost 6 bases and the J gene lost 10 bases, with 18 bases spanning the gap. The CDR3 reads CASSPGTAGGKLFF. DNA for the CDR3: TGTGCCAGCAGCCCCGGGACCGCCGGTGGAAAACTGTTTTTT.

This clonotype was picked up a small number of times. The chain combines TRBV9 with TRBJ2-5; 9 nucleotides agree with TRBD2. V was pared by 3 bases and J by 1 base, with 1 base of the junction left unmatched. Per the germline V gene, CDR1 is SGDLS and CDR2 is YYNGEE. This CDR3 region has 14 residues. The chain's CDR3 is CASSERGAQETQYF. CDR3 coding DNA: TGTGCCAGCAGCGAGCGGGGGGCCCAAGAGACCCAGTACTTC.

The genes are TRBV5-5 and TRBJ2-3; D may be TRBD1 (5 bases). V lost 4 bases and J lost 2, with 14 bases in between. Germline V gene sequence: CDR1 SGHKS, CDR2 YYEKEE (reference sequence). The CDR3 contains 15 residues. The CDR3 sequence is CASSGAVGDTDTQYF. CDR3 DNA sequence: TGTGCCAGCAGCGGGGCGGTAGGAGACACAGATACGCAGTATTTT.

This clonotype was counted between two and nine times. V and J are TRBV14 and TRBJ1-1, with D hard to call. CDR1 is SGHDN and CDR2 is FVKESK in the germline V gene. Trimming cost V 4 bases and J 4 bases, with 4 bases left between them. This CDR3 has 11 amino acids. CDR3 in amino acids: CASSRSTEAFF. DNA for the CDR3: TGTGCCAGCAGCCGGAGCACTGAAGCTTTCTTT.

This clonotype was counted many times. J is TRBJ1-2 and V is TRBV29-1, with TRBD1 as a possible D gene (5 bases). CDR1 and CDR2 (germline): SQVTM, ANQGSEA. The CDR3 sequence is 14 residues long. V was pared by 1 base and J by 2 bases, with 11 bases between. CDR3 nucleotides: TGCAGCGTTGAAGCCTTGTGGGGCAACTATGGCTACACCTTC. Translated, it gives CSVEALWGNYGYTF.

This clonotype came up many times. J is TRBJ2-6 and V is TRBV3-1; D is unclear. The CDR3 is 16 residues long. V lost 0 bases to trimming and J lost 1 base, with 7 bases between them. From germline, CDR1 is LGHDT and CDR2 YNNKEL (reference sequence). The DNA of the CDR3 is TGTGCCAGCAGCCAAGATAACTTTTCTGGGGCCAACGTCCTGACTTTC. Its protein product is CASSQDNFSGANVLTF.

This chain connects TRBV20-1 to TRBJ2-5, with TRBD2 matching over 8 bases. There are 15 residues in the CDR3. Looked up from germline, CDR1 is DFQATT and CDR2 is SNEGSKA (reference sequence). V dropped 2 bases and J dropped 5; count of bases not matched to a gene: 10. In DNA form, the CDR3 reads TGCAGTGCTAGAAGCGGGGGACCCCGCATGGAGACCCAGTACTTC. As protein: CSARSGGPRMETQYF.

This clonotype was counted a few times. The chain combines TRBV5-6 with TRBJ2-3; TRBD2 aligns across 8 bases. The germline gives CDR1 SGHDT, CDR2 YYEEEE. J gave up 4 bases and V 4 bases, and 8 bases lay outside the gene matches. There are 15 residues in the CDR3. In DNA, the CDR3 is TGTGCCAGCAGCCCCGGGAGGGGGACCCCAGATACGCAGTATTTT. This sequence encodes CASSPGRGTPDTQYF.

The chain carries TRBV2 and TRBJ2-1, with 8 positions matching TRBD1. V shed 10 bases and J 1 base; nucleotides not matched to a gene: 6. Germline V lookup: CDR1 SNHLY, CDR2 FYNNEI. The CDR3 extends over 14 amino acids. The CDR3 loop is CATDQGASYNEQFF. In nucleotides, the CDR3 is TGTGCCACCGATCAGGGGGCGTCCTACAATGAGCAGTTCTTC. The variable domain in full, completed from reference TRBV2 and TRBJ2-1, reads EPEVTQTPSHQVTQMGQEVILRCVPISNHLYFYWYRQILGQKVEFLVSFYNNEISEKSEIFDDQFSVERPDGSNFTLKIRSTKLEDSAMYFCATDQGASYNEQFFGPGTRLTVL.

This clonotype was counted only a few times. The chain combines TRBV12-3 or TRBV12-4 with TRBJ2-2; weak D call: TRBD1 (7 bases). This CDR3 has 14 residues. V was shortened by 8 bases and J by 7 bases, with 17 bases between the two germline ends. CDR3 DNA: TGTGCCAGCCTCGACAGGGCGGGAAACGGGGAGCTGTTTTTT. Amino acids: CASLDRAGNGELFF.